This TCR beta chain derives from a study of molecular identifiers for immune sequencing clone quantification. Study-wide findings and caveats: Naive cells had under 1% of molecules in clones above 20 RNA copies, effectors over 98%.

Comment on this clonotype: Its antigen is unknown. A single base separates this from a much larger clone, so it may be a read error.

Germline CDR1 and CDR2: LGHNA and YSLEER. V was clipped by 1 base and J by 7 bases, with 14 bases between them. CDR3 length: 14 residues. Preparation of the bulk TCR libraries relied on previously described methods and listed TCR primers. TCRdb recomputed calls from the PCR reads with MiXCR, one row per CDR3 protein. The data show 600,000 to 650,000 distinct CDR3 sequences, around 20% seen once. Naive CD8 T cells, phenotype CD8+CD4-CCR7+CD45RA+, were sorted. The sequence came from a human donor in good health. Some libraries in this study had Jurkat cell RNA spiked in. The chain uses TRBV4-3 and TRBJ2-7; tentatively, D is TRBD1 (5 bases). Sequencing used naive CD8+ T cells from blood, with Jurkat cell RNA spiked in. This sample's subset: FACS-sorted CD8+CD4-CCR7+CD45RA+ naive T cells. The CDR3 DNA is TGCGCCAGCAGCCAAGGTCGGGCAGGGCGGGAGCAGTACTTC. Protein product: CASSQGRAGREQYF.